This TCR beta chain was observed in a study of monozygotic twins with inflammatory bowel disease. General observations from the study: Similarity of repertoires did not differ between concordant and discordant twins, possibly from limited power.

CDR1 and CDR2 from the germline V gene are SGHTA and FQGNSA. This CDR3 contains 16 residues. Comments on this clonotype: Its antigen is not known.

Total RNA input per TCR library was 3,500 to 4,500 ng. From its re-call of the 5' RACE reads, TCRdb lists each CDR3 protein once, without DNA. This table holds approximately 400,000 distinct CDR3 sequences. The source is a human donor with ulcerative colitis or Crohn's disease, or a healthy co-twin of an affected twin (not recorded which). Sequenced material: blood. V and J are TRBV7-2 and TRBJ2-1; absent DNA, TCRdb's TRBD2 call cannot be checked. The CDR3 sequence: CASSDWTSGTYNEQFF.